This TCR beta chain was profiled in a study of cytomegalovirus exposure and HLA in healthy donors. Looking at the study overall: HLA-typed donors were the source of approximately 88 million unique TCRs held in an early data release.

V lost 2 bases and J lost 10, with 29 bases in between. The CDR3 consists of 18 residues. Germline V CDR1 and CDR2: LNHDA, SQIVND (reference sequence). With 60 Vbeta and 13 Jbeta primers, the PCR was carried out. Assay: immunoSEQ multiplex PCR; the TCRdb copy retains only in-frame clones and omits some. This table holds about 120,000 clones. Whole-study findings and limits: In a later analysis, a missense DCLRE1C variant was linked to TCR beta V- and J-gene trimming.

Turning to this clone: The antigen is undetermined.

The origin of this receptor is a man younger than 30 in good health and CMV-seronegative. The sequencing input was PBMCs. V gene TRBV19 combines with J gene TRBJ1-1, with no clear D. The CDR3 region is CASSIPVRGTERRIVAFF. For the CDR3, the DNA is TGTGCCAGTAGTATACCCGTACGGGGAACCGAACGACGAATTGTAGCTTTCTTT.